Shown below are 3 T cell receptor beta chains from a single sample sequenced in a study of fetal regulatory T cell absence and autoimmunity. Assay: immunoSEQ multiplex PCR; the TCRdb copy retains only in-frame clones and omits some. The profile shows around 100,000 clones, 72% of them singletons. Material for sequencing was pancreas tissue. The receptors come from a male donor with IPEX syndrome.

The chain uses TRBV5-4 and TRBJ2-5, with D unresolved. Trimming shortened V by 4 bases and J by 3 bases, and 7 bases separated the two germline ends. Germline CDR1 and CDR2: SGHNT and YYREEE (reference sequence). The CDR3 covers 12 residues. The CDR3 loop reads CASSLPEETQYF. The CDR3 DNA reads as TGTGCCAGCAGCCTCCCAGAAGAGACCCAGTACTTC.

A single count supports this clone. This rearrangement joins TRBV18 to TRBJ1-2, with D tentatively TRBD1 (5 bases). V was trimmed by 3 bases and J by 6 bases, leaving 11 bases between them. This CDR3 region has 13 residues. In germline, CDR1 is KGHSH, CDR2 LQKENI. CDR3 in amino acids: CASSPGLGDGYTF. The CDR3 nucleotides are TGTGCCAGCTCACCCGGGCTAGGGGATGGCTACACCTTC.

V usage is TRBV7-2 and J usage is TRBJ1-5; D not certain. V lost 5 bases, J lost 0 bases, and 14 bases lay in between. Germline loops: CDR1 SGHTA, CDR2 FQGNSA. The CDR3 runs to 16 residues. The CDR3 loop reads CASSPRPRNSNQPQHF. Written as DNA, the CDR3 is TGTGCCAGCAGCCCGCGACCCCGAAATAGCAATCAGCCCCAGCATTTT.